Below, one TCR beta chain is given with its context. Its antigen remains unknown. This specimen belongs to a study of follicular helper T cells after annual influenza vaccination. Study-wide points: Just roughly 9.5-20% of cells analyzed had recovered productive TCRB sequences. Most later recoveries of Day 7 ICOS+CD38+ clones were ICOS-CD38- cTfh. Each annual vaccination recalled recurring oligoclonal ICOS+CD38+ cTfh clonotypes.

Time point noted: 2014-2015 season, 7 days after vaccination. Subjects lived in the community and lacked influenza vaccine within the prior 6 months. Trimming took 4 bases from V and 5 from J, leaving 11 bases between them. The CDR3 sequence is 13 residues long. The germline V gene encodes CDR1 MGHDK and CDR2 SYGVNS. TCRdb keeps only in-frame clones here, not all; method: immunoSEQ multiplex PCR. The sample holds about 15,000 clones, less than 85% seen once. The TCR comes from an adult who received the influenza vaccine. Sequenced here: CXCR5+ CD38- circulating T follicular helper cells from blood, sampled 7 days after influenza vaccination. Subset defined: circulating Tfh, non-naive CD4+CXCR5+PD-1+ (ICOS+CD38+ or ICOS-CD38-). The genes are TRBV25-1 and TRBJ2-5; weak D call: TRBD2 (5 bases). Here the CDR3 reads CASSVQTGETQYF. For the CDR3, the DNA is TGTGCCAGCAGTGTACAGACGGGGGAGACCCAGTACTTC. The full variable domain, rest sourced from reference TRBV25-1 and TRBJ2-5, is EADIYQTPRYLVIGTGKKITLECSQTMGHDKMYWYQQDPGMELHLIHYSYGVNSTEKGDLSSESTVSRIRTEHFPLTLESARPSHTSQYLCASSVQTGETQYFGPGTRLLVL.